The 32 T cell receptor beta chains in this list originate from one sample, sequenced in a study of blood T cell repertoires in COVID-19. Clones were sequenced by immunoSEQ multiplex PCR, and TCRdb holds only the in-frame ones, with some missing. The data show hundreds of thousands of clones, with roughly 86% seen just once and about 0.8% held by the top ten. The sample comprised peripheral blood. The receptor source for this set is a woman aged 30 to 39 with acute or convalescent COVID-19.

The J gene is TRBJ2-3, the V gene TRBV24-1, with D tentatively TRBD2 (7 bases). CDR3 size: 17 residues. Trimming shortened V by 0 bases and J by 0 bases, and 12 bases separated the two germline ends. CDR1 and CDR2 from the germline V gene are KGHDR and SFDVKD. The CDR3 here is CATSDLLSGGSTDTQYF. The CDR3, as DNA: TGTGCCACCAGTGATTTGCTTTCGGGGGGCAGCACAGATACGCAGTATTTT.

V and J are TRBV28 and TRBJ1-5; possible D gene TRBD1, 6 bases. Trimming cost V 8 bases and J 6 bases, with 20 bases left between them. This CDR3 has 15 residues. Germline V CDR1 and CDR2: MDHEN, SYDVKM. The CDR3 DNA reads TGTGCCAGCCTGATGACAGGTTCGGGGATTCAGCCCCAGCATTTT. Its translation: CASLMTGSGIQPQHF.

V and J are TRBV30 and TRBJ1-1; D call uncertain. Germline V CDR1 and CDR2: GTSNPN, SVGIG (reference sequence). The germline V and J ends were trimmed by 3 bases and 3 bases, with 14 bases remaining between them. There are 14 residues in the CDR3. In DNA, the CDR3 is TGTGCCTGGAGCGAAGATCCTTCGGACACTGAAGCTTTCTTT. This encodes CAWSEDPSDTEAFF. Complete variable domain (other parts from reference TRBV30 and TRBJ1-1): SQTIHQWPATLVQPVGSPLSLECTVEGTSNPNLYWYRQAAGRGLQLLFYSVGIGQISSEVPQNLSASRPQDRQFILSSKKLLLSDSGFYLCAWSEDPSDTEAFFGQGTRLTVV.

The chain carries TRBV6-2 or TRBV6-3 and TRBJ1-2; tentative D call: TRBD1 (6 bases). The CDR3 is 13 amino acids. Trimming shortened V by 1 base and J by 8 bases, and 11 bases separated the two germline ends. CDR1 and CDR2 (germline): MNHEY, SVGEGT. As DNA, the CDR3 is TGTGCCAGCAGTTACTGGGGGCGCAGGGGCTACACCTTC. Protein product: CASSYWGRRGYTF.

DNA for the CDR3: TGTGCCAGCAGCGTAGCGGGAGGCTCTTCCTACAATGAGCAGTTCTTC. Amino acids: CASSVAGGSSYNEQFF. The V call is TRBV9, the J call TRBJ2-1, with 7 bases aligning to TRBD2. Germline V gene lookup returns CDR1 SGDLS and CDR2 YYNGEE. The CDR3 is 16 residues long. With V trimmed by 0 bases and J by 1 base, 4 bases remained unmatched.

The chain links TRBV5-6 to TRBJ2-7; the match to TRBD1 covers 7 bases. There are 13 residues in the CDR3. The V gene's germline CDR1 is SGHDT and CDR2 YYEEEE. V lost 4 bases to trimming and J lost 3 bases; unmatched junction nucleotides: 4. In DNA, the CDR3 is TGTGCCAGCAGCCGGGACAGCCTCTACGAGCAGTACTTC. Protein product: CASSRDSLYEQYF.

The rearrangement joins TRBV7-9 to TRBJ2-5; 9 nucleotides align to TRBD2. The CDR3 extends over 15 amino acids. The V gene's germline CDR1 is SEHNR and CDR2 FQNEAQ (reference sequence). After removal of 2 bases from V and 4 bases from J, the junction contained 5 bases not matched to a gene. The DNA for the CDR3 is TGTGCCAGCAGCTTACTAGCGGGAAATTCAGAGACCCAGTACTTC. Amino acids: CASSLLAGNSETQYF.

The V gene is TRBV29-1, the J gene TRBJ1-2, with a tentative D call TRBD1 (5 bases). Germline lookup yields CDR1 SQVTM and CDR2 ANQGSEA. The V and J ends lost 7 bases and 4 bases respectively, with 13 bases between them. This CDR3 region has 12 residues. The CDR3 DNA follows: TGCAGCGGGGGGTCCCGGGGCTATGGCTACACCTTC. It specifies CSGGSRGYGYTF.

This chain connects TRBV5-4 to TRBJ2-1, with a weak D call TRBD2 (5 bases). This CDR3 spans 18 amino acids. The germline V and J ends were trimmed by 3 bases and 1 base, with 20 bases remaining between them. CDR1 is SGHNT, CDR2 YYREEE, per germline (reference sequence). CDR3 sequence reads: CASSWERPNTPSYNEQFF. The CDR3 DNA is TGTGCCAGCAGCTGGGAGCGGCCTAACACTCCTTCCTACAATGAGCAGTTCTTC.

J is TRBJ1-1 and V is TRBV6-5; the match to TRBD1 covers 8 bases. Trimming took 2 bases from V and 5 from J; bases not matched to a gene: 7. Germline loops: CDR1 MNHEY, CDR2 SVGAGI. The CDR3 has 15 amino acids. The DNA of the CDR3 is TGTGCCAGCAGTTACGGACAGGGTGTGAGGACTGAAGCTTTCTTT. This sequence encodes CASSYGQGVRTEAFF.

The chain links TRBV20-1 to TRBJ1-4; possibly TRBD1 for D (5 bases). With 3 bases removed from V and 1 base from J, the gap between germline ends came to 12 bases. Germline lookup yields CDR1 DFQATT and CDR2 SNEGSKA (reference sequence). The CDR3 length is 15 residues. DNA for the CDR3: TGCAGTGCTAGTATCGGGGGTGGAACTAATGAAAAACTGTTTTTT. Its protein product is CSASIGGGTNEKLFF.

The chain has TRBV30 and TRBJ1-5, with a tentative D call TRBD1 (5 bases). The CDR3 extends over 13 amino acids. V was cut by 3 bases and J by 3 bases, with 9 bases left in between. Looked up from germline, CDR1 is GTSNPN and CDR2 is SVGIG (reference sequence). The CDR3 here is CAWRGGFNQPQHF. CDR3 coding DNA: TGTGCCTGGAGGGGGGGGTTCAATCAGCCCCAGCATTTT.

The chain joins TRBV18 to TRBJ2-7; 9 nucleotides align to TRBD2. Germline V CDR1 and CDR2: KGHSH, LQKENI. CDR3 size: 15 residues. V dropped 1 base and J dropped 4; count of bases not matched to a gene: 5. CDR3 DNA: TGTGCCAGCTCACCACTCCCTAGCGGGGATTACGAGCAGTACTTC. Protein: CASSPLPSGDYEQYF.

This rearrangement joins TRBV7-2 to TRBJ1-1; no definite D call. Germline V gives CDR1 SGHTA, CDR2 FQGNSA. There are 13 residues in the CDR3. The V end lost 5 bases, the J end lost 2 bases, and 9 bases lay between the germline ends. The CDR3: CASSATVNTEAFF. The CDR3 nucleotides are TGTGCCAGCAGCGCAACAGTTAACACTGAAGCTTTCTTT.

In its sample, this clone was seen a few times. V usage is TRBV6-1 and J usage is TRBJ1-5; D unresolved. The CDR3 spans 12 residues. The V end was cut by 2 bases, the J end by 10 bases, with 9 bases between. Germline assignment: CDR1 MNHNS and CDR2 SASEGT. CDR3 protein: CASSEMGLPQHF. In nucleotides, the CDR3 is TGTGCCAGCAGTGAAATGGGCCTACCCCAGCATTTT.

The chain links TRBV25-1 to TRBJ1-5, with 9 positions matching TRBD1. Germline CDR1 and CDR2: MGHDK and SYGVNS. The length of the CDR3 is 14 residues. Unmatched junction bases numbered 1, after V lost 6 bases and J lost 1 base. CDR3: CASRGQGSNQPQHF. In DNA form, the CDR3 reads TGTGCCAGCAGAGGACAGGGGAGCAATCAGCCCCAGCATTTT.

The rearrangement links TRBV19 to TRBJ1-5; D not certain. Germline V gives CDR1 LNHDA, CDR2 SQIVND (reference sequence). The CDR3 runs to 16 residues. The CDR3 sequence is CSRPPEVIVCNQPQHF. The CDR3 nucleotides read TGTTCCCGACCCCCCGAGGTGATCGTTTGTAATCAGCCCCAGCATTTT.

The chain couples TRBV5-5 to TRBJ1-1, with TRBD1 matching 7 bases. CDR3 length: 15 amino acids. The ends lost 3 bases at V and 0 bases at J; junction bases unmatched: 5. CDR1 is SGHKS and CDR2 is YYEKEE in the germline V gene (reference sequence). The CDR3 loop is CASSSGQRMNTEAFF. The CDR3 nucleotides are TGTGCCAGCAGCTCGGGACAGCGAATGAACACTGAAGCTTTCTTT.

Details on this clone: This specimen includes other DNA sequences encoding the same CDR3. The genes are TRBV11-3 and TRBJ2-1, with 7 bases fitting TRBD2. Germline V CDR1 and CDR2: SGHNT, YENEEA. The CDR3 is 14 amino acids. V lost 3 bases to trimming and J lost 6 bases; unmatched junction nucleotides: 5. The CDR3 sequence: CASSFRGRGNEQFF. As DNA, the CDR3 is TGTGCCAGCAGCTTTCGCGGGAGAGGCAATGAGCAGTTCTTC.

The J gene is TRBJ2-7, the V gene TRBV5-1, with TRBD1 matching 8 bases. CDR1 is SGHRS and CDR2 is YFSETQ in the germline V gene. The CDR3 covers 13 residues. V gave up 4 bases and J gave up 8 bases; unmatched junction bases: 8. This chain's CDR3 is CASSNRTGRQQYF. The CDR3 nucleotides read TGCGCCAGCAGCAATAGGACAGGGAGGCAGCAGTACTTC.

The chain joins TRBV19 to TRBJ1-5; TRBD1 aligns across 8 bases. Unmatched junction bases numbered 5, after V lost 5 bases and J lost 2 bases. The germline V gene has CDR1 LNHDA and CDR2 SQIVND (reference sequence). The CDR3 runs to 15 residues. CDR3 amino acids: CASSPEDRGNQPQHF. The CDR3 DNA reads TGTGCCAGTAGTCCAGAGGACAGGGGCAATCAGCCCCAGCATTTT.

This clone has a handful of counts. DNA for the CDR3: TGTGCCAGCAGGCCGGGACAGGGCGAAAATCAGCCCCAGCATTTT. This gives the protein CASRPGQGENQPQHF. V is TRBV2 and J is TRBJ1-5; 9 bases are shared with TRBD1. The CDR3 contains 15 residues. Germline V gene sequence: CDR1 SNHLY, CDR2 FYNNEI. The V segment lost 6 bases and the J segment 4 bases; nucleotides outside the gene matches: 7. The whole variable domain, filled in from reference TRBV2 and TRBJ1-5, reads EPEVTQTPSHQVTQMGQEVILRCVPISNHLYFYWYRQILGQKVEFLVSFYNNEISEKSEIFDDQFSVERPDGSNFTLKIRSTKLEDSAMYFCASRPGQGENQPQHFGDGTRLSIL.

The gene calls are TRBV5-1 and TRBJ1-2; 10 bases are a match to TRBD1. The CDR3 spans 15 residues. V was clipped by 0 bases and J by 8 bases; unmatched bases: 7. CDR1 is SGHRS, CDR2 YFSETQ, per germline. As DNA, the CDR3 is TGCGCCAGCAGCTTGGAGACAGGGGGCTCGGCCGGCTACACCTTC. This sequence encodes CASSLETGGSAGYTF.

This rearrangement joins TRBV21-1 to TRBJ2-1; the listed D gene, TRBD2, was not tested against the DNA. TRBV21-1 constitutes a pseudogene. The CDR3 contains 15 residues. The CDR3 spells CASTTWEDPYNEQFF. CDR3 DNA sequence: TGTGCCAGCACCACGTGGGAGGACCCCTACAATGAGCAGTTCTTC.

The J gene is TRBJ2-3, the V gene TRBV28, with TRBD1 identical over 7 bases. The CDR3 has 15 amino acids. V gave up 8 bases and J gave up 6 bases; unmatched junction bases: 14. Germline V CDR1 and CDR2: MDHEN, SYDVKM. CDR3 DNA sequence: TGTGCCAGCGCACTTCGCAGGGGGAACTTTGATACGCAGTATTTT. This sequence encodes CASALRRGNFDTQYF. Full variable domain (missing parts from reference TRBV28 and TRBJ2-3): DVKVTQSSRYLVKRTGEKVFLECVQDMDHENMFWYRQDPGLGLRLIYFSYDVKMKEKGDIPEGYSVSREKKERFSLILESASTNQTSMYLCASALRRGNFDTQYFGPGTRLTVL.

The V gene is TRBV2, the J gene TRBJ1-4; 7 nucleotides line up with TRBD1. This CDR3 contains 16 residues. V was clipped by 3 bases and J by 1 base; unmatched bases: 5. Per germline, CDR1 SNHLY and CDR2 FYNNEI. CDR3: CASSEGQIGTNEKLFF. The CDR3 DNA sequence: TGTGCCAGCAGTGAGGGACAGATTGGAACTAATGAAAAACTGTTTTTT.

The sample holds one count of this clone. V and J are TRBV27 and TRBJ2-1; the D is unclear. V was shortened by 3 bases and J by 8 bases, with 5 bases between the two germline ends. This CDR3 has 11 amino acids. Looked up from germline, CDR1 is MNHEY and CDR2 is SMNVEV (reference sequence). CDR3 nucleotide sequence: TGTGCCAGCAGTTTGGGCGATGAGCAGTTCTTC. It translates to CASSLGDEQFF.

The gene calls are TRBV4-3 and TRBJ2-5; 14 nucleotides align to TRBD2. This CDR3 is 15 amino acids long. The ends lost 4 bases at V and 4 bases at J; junction bases unmatched: 2. Germline CDR1 reads LGHNA; CDR2 reads YSLEER. The DNA of the CDR3 is TGCGCCAGCAGCCTTGGACTAGCGGGAGGAGAGACCCAGTACTTC. Translation gives CASSLGLAGGETQYF.

The V and J genes are TRBV4-3 and TRBJ1-2; 8 nucleotides align to TRBD1. In germline, CDR1 is LGHNA, CDR2 YSLEER. The CDR3 length is 18 residues. Germline trimming cut 0 bases from V and 6 bases from J; bases unmatched to any gene: 15. CDR3 amino acids: CASSQDRGQGLNSNGYTF. For the CDR3, the DNA is TGCGCCAGCAGCCAAGATAGAGGACAGGGCCTCAACTCTAATGGCTACACCTTC.

V is TRBV6-5 and J is TRBJ2-5; D unclear. Germline V gene sequence: CDR1 MNHEY, CDR2 SVGAGI. The CDR3 consists of 12 residues. Trimming left V 2 bases short and J 7 bases short, with 8 bases between. The CDR3 bases are TGTGCCAGCAGTTACGGGCAGGCGACCCAGTACTTC. Its protein is CASSYGQATQYF.

In this sample, this clone turned up once. V and J are TRBV4-3 and TRBJ2-2; a weak D match, TRBD1 (5 bases). Germline V lookup: CDR1 LGHNA, CDR2 YSLEER. Trimming took off 6 bases at V and 5 bases at J, with 22 bases between the two ends. The CDR3 covers 17 residues. The CDR3 nucleotides are TGCGCCAGCAGTCAGGAAGTAGGGGCAACCCCAACCGGGGAGCTGTTTTTT. Residues: CASSQEVGATPTGELFF.

The chain combines TRBV4-1 with TRBJ2-7; TRBD2 matches at 10 bases. The J segment lost 1 base and the V segment lost 4 bases, leaving 7 bases of the junction unmatched. This CDR3 is 16 amino acids long. Looked up from germline, CDR1 is MGHRA and CDR2 is YSYEKL. Here the CDR3 DNA reads TGCGCCAGCAGCCCTAGGGAGCGGGAGGGTTCCTACGAGCAGTACTTC. Translation: CASSPREREGSYEQYF.